This T cell receptor beta chain was captured in a study of OX40 agonist ivuxolimab in advanced cancers. The wider study: An anti-OX40 (CD134) antibody with agonistic activity, ivuxolimab, was administered to patients. Patients with hepatocellular carcinoma, melanoma, renal cell or head and neck cancer made up the dose-escalation patients.

Repertoires were generated with immunoSEQ multiplex PCR, while TCRdb's copy carries only in-frame clones and drops some. The sample yields roughly 89,000 clones, over 80% seen once. This CDR3 has 16 amino acids. Trimming pared 1 base from V and 4 bases from J, leaving 16 bases between. Germline assignment: CDR1 SGHTA and CDR2 FQGNSA. This sample comprised CD4+ or CD8+ T cells sorted from blood, obtained in a trial of the OX40 agonist ivuxolimab. The chain is built from TRBV7-2 and TRBJ1-2, with D possibly being TRBD1 (6 bases). This receptor was obtained from an adult with an advanced solid tumor such as melanoma, head and neck, liver or kidney cancer. CDR3 sequence (DNA): TGTGCCAGCAGCTTAGGGTGGACAGCTTTTGGCTATGGCTACACCTTC. This encodes CASSLGWTAFGYGYTF.